The rows below give T cell receptor beta chains drawn from one sample of a study of blood T cells in healthy people across ages. From the 5' RACE reads, TCRdb called clonotypes with MiXCR, one entry per CDR3 protein. The sample records roughly 730,000 distinct CDR3 sequences, about 56% being singletons. The sample was blood. These receptors were collected from a man aged 40-49 years in good health. Both conserved end residues are part of each CDR3. The D gene is left open where the match is weak. Expanded clones get a size class; other rows say once, few or many, or leave the size out.

D gene: TRBD1; J gene: TRBJ1-2; clone size: NA; V gene: TRBV30; CDR3 protein: CAWSKTGSGYTF; CDR3 DNA: TGTGCCTGGAGCAAGACAGGGAGTGGCTACACCTTC
D gene: NA; J gene: TRBJ1-2; clone size: few; V gene: TRBV6-5; CDR3 protein: CASSYSIGVNYGYTF; CDR3 DNA: TGTGCCAGCAGTTACTCGATTGGGGTTAACTATGGCTACACCTTC
D gene: NA; J gene: TRBJ1-5; clone size: once; V gene: TRBV28; CDR3 protein: CASSLFPGNQPQHF; CDR3 DNA: TGTGCCAGCAGTTTATTCCCAGGGAATCAGCCCCAGCATTTT
D gene: TRBD1; J gene: TRBJ1-5; clone size: NA; V gene: TRBV27; CDR3 protein: CASSWTGGSRQPQHF; CDR3 DNA: TGTGCCAGCAGTTGGACAGGGGGCAGTCGTCAGCCCCAGCATTTT
D gene: NA; J gene: TRBJ2-3; clone size: NA; V gene: TRBV12-3/TRBV12-4; CDR3 protein: CANSQQGAATDTQYF; CDR3 DNA: TGTGCCAACAGTCAACAGGGTGCTGCCACAGATACGCAGTATTTT
D gene: NA; J gene: TRBJ2-1; clone size: NA; V gene: TRBV18; CDR3 protein: CASSPQDSHNEQFF; CDR3 DNA: TGTGCCAGCTCACCCCAAGACTCCCACAATGAGCAGTTCTTC
D gene: TRBD2; J gene: TRBJ2-1; clone size: NA; V gene: TRBV29-1; CDR3 protein: CSVEGLAGDEQFF; CDR3 DNA: TGCAGCGTTGAAGGACTAGCGGGCGATGAGCAGTTCTTC
D gene: NA; J gene: TRBJ1-1; clone size: NA; V gene: TRBV28; CDR3 protein: CASEGAPVNTEAFF; CDR3 DNA: TGTGCCAGCGAAGGGGCGCCCGTGAACACTGAAGCTTTCTTT
D gene: TRBD1; J gene: TRBJ2-3; clone size: NA; V gene: TRBV9; CDR3 protein: CASSYTTGQRAQYF; CDR3 DNA: TGTGCCAGCAGTTACACTACGGGACAGAGGGCGCAGTATTTT
D gene: NA; J gene: TRBJ1-1; clone size: NA; V gene: TRBV6-5; CDR3 protein: CASSSPGGVRGTEAFF; CDR3 DNA: TGTGCCAGCAGTTCCCCCGGTGGGGTTAGGGGCACCGAAGCTTTCTTT
D gene: TRBD1; J gene: TRBJ1-5; clone size: few; V gene: TRBV12-3/TRBV12-4; CDR3 protein: CASSKTGGGGQPQHF; CDR3 DNA: TGTGCCAGCAGTAAAACAGGGGGCGGAGGTCAGCCCCAGCATTTT
D gene: NA; J gene: TRBJ2-1; clone size: NA; V gene: TRBV20-1; CDR3 protein: CSASDFSVSSYNEQFF; CDR3 DNA: TGCAGTGCTAGCGACTTTAGCGTAAGTTCCTACAATGAGCAGTTCTTC
D gene: TRBD1; J gene: TRBJ1-6; clone size: NA; V gene: TRBV5-4; CDR3 protein: CASSPGTGVVKGDSPLHF; CDR3 DNA: TGTGCCAGCAGCCCTGGGACAGGGGTAGTGAAGGGGGATTCACCCCTCCACTTT
D gene: NA; J gene: TRBJ2-3; clone size: NA; V gene: TRBV12-3/TRBV12-4; CDR3 protein: CASSGFVGLSADVQYF; CDR3 DNA: TGTGCCAGCAGTGGGTTCGTGGGGCTGTCAGCAGATGTGCAGTATTTT
D gene: NA; J gene: TRBJ2-7; clone size: NA; V gene: TRBV7-2; CDR3 protein: CASGSNSYEQYF; CDR3 DNA: TGTGCCAGCGGGTCGAACTCCTACGAGCAGTACTTC
D gene: TRBD1; J gene: TRBJ1-2; clone size: NA; V gene: TRBV5-1; CDR3 protein: CASSLLTGATGYYGYTF; CDR3 DNA: TGCGCCAGCAGCTTACTGACAGGGGCAACTGGCTATTATGGCTACACCTTC
D gene: NA; J gene: TRBJ1-2; clone size: NA; V gene: TRBV6-6; CDR3 protein: CASSVNSDGYTF; CDR3 DNA: TGTGCCAGCAGCGTTAACAGTGATGGCTACACCTTC
D gene: TRBD1; J gene: TRBJ2-7; clone size: few; V gene: TRBV7-9; CDR3 protein: CASSLVGTGGLNYEQYF; CDR3 DNA: TGTGCCAGCAGCTTAGTGGGGACAGGGGGCTTAAACTACGAGCAGTACTTC
D gene: TRBD1; J gene: TRBJ1-1; clone size: NA; V gene: TRBV7-6; CDR3 protein: CASSSTGAARTEAFF; CDR3 DNA: TGTGCCAGCAGCTCAACAGGGGCCGCGAGGACTGAAGCTTTCTTT
D gene: NA; J gene: TRBJ1-6; clone size: NA; V gene: TRBV28; CDR3 protein: CASSSESYNSPLHF; CDR3 DNA: TGTGCCAGCAGTTCCGAGTCCTATAATTCACCCCTCCACTTT
D gene: NA; J gene: TRBJ2-1; clone size: NA; V gene: TRBV27; CDR3 protein: CASSLSSDPYNEQFF; CDR3 DNA: TGTGCCAGCAGTTTATCTAGCGACCCCTACAATGAGCAGTTCTTC
D gene: NA; J gene: TRBJ2-7; clone size: few; V gene: TRBV4-1; CDR3 protein: CASSQPRDRDHRYF; CDR3 DNA: TGCGCCAGCAGCCAGCCCAGGGACCGGGACCACCGGTACTTC
D gene: NA; J gene: TRBJ2-5; clone size: NA; V gene: TRBV6-6; CDR3 protein: CASTQGQPQETQYF; CDR3 DNA: TGTGCCAGCACCCAAGGGCAGCCCCAAGAGACCCAGTACTTC
D gene: TRBD2; J gene: TRBJ2-3; clone size: NA; V gene: TRBV9; CDR3 protein: CASSVAISGGSTDTQYF; CDR3 DNA: TGTGCCAGCAGCGTAGCGATTAGCGGGGGCAGCACAGATACGCAGTATTTT
D gene: TRBD1; J gene: TRBJ1-5; clone size: NA; V gene: TRBV10-3; CDR3 protein: CAISEGRGRNQPQHF; CDR3 DNA: TGTGCCATCAGTGAGGGCAGGGGGCGCAATCAGCCCCAGCATTTT
D gene: TRBD1; J gene: TRBJ1-2; clone size: NA; V gene: TRBV24-1; CDR3 protein: CATSGLTGAGYTF; CDR3 DNA: TGTGCCACCAGTGGCCTGACAGGGGCTGGCTACACCTTC
D gene: TRBD2; J gene: TRBJ2-7; clone size: NA; V gene: TRBV7-3; CDR3 protein: CASSRTSGSGNEQYF; CDR3 DNA: TGTGCCAGCAGCCGGACTAGCGGGAGTGGCAACGAGCAGTACTTC
D gene: TRBD2; J gene: TRBJ2-2; clone size: few; V gene: TRBV7-9; CDR3 protein: CATNLAGSPGELFF; CDR3 DNA: TGTGCCACCAATTTAGCGGGAAGTCCCGGGGAGCTGTTTTTT
D gene: NA; J gene: TRBJ2-1; clone size: NA; V gene: TRBV6-2/TRBV6-3; CDR3 protein: CASSYRAFVSNEQFF; CDR3 DNA: TGTGCCAGCAGTTACCGCGCCTTCGTTTCGAATGAGCAGTTCTTC
D gene: TRBD2; J gene: TRBJ2-1; clone size: few; V gene: TRBV29-1; CDR3 protein: CSVGPLTSGRGEQFF; CDR3 DNA: TGCAGCGTCGGCCCCTTGACTAGCGGGAGGGGTGAGCAGTTCTTC
D gene: TRBD2; J gene: TRBJ2-7; clone size: few; V gene: TRBV5-5; CDR3 protein: CASSSIGGGISYEQYF; CDR3 DNA: TGTGCCAGCAGCTCCATCGGGGGAGGGATTTCCTACGAGCAGTACTTC
D gene: NA; J gene: TRBJ2-7; clone size: few; V gene: TRBV29-1; CDR3 protein: CSVVSVSYEQYF; CDR3 DNA: TGCAGCGTTGTGTCGGTCTCCTACGAGCAGTACTTC
D gene: NA; J gene: TRBJ1-2; clone size: few; V gene: TRBV7-9; CDR3 protein: CASSLVPGLSGYGYTF; CDR3 DNA: TGTGCCAGCAGCTTAGTGCCAGGACTTTCGGGCTATGGCTACACCTTC
D gene: NA; J gene: TRBJ1-5; clone size: NA; V gene: TRBV29-1; CDR3 protein: CSVVAGGDNQPQHF; CDR3 DNA: TGCAGCGTTGTTGCCGGGGGAGACAATCAGCCCCAGCATTTT
D gene: TRBD2; J gene: TRBJ2-7; clone size: NA; V gene: TRBV27; CDR3 protein: CASRASSGRRTRYEQYF; CDR3 DNA: TGTGCCAGCAGGGCGTCTAGCGGGAGAAGGACACGTTACGAGCAGTACTTC
D gene: NA; J gene: TRBJ2-3; clone size: NA; V gene: TRBV7-2; CDR3 protein: CASSFKRTDTQYF; CDR3 DNA: TGTGCCAGCAGCTTTAAGCGCACAGATACGCAGTATTTT
D gene: TRBD1; J gene: TRBJ2-5; clone size: NA; V gene: TRBV27; CDR3 protein: CASSPETGTVITSQYF; CDR3 DNA: TGTGCCAGCAGTCCTGAGACCGGGACAGTGATTACGTCTCAGTACTTC
D gene: NA; J gene: TRBJ1-6; clone size: NA; V gene: TRBV20-1; CDR3 protein: CSATPNRGSDNSPLHF; CDR3 DNA: TGCAGTGCTACCCCCAATAGGGGCAGCGATAATTCACCCCTCCACTTT
D gene: TRBD1; J gene: TRBJ2-1; clone size: NA; V gene: TRBV15; CDR3 protein: CATSTYRQGGVAEQFF; CDR3 DNA: TGTGCCACCAGCACATATCGACAGGGGGGAGTGGCTGAGCAGTTCTTC
D gene: TRBD2; J gene: TRBJ2-1; clone size: NA; V gene: TRBV11-2; CDR3 protein: CASSPDTGTSGILSSYKEQFF; CDR3 DNA: TGTGCCAGCAGCCCCGATACGGGGACTAGCGGGATCCTCAGCTCCTACAAGGAGCAGTTCTTC
D gene: NA; J gene: TRBJ2-1; clone size: NA; V gene: TRBV11-3; CDR3 protein: CASSLLIASDEQFF; CDR3 DNA: TGTGCCAGCAGCTTACTAATAGCGTCAGATGAGCAGTTCTTC
D gene: TRBD2; J gene: TRBJ2-5; clone size: NA; V gene: TRBV6-1; CDR3 protein: CASIQLAGVFDEQYF; CDR3 DNA: TGTGCCAGCATCCAACTAGCGGGAGTATTCGATGAGCAGTACTTC
D gene: NA; J gene: TRBJ2-4; clone size: NA; V gene: TRBV7-2; CDR3 protein: CASSWRTAENIQYF; CDR3 DNA: TGTGCCAGCAGCTGGAGGACAGCCGAAAACATTCAGTACTTC